One and the same sample provided the 19 T cell receptor beta chains below, sequenced in a study of early T cells in non-severe SARS-CoV-2 infection. TCRdb reanalysed the 5' RACE reads using MiXCR and keeps one entry per CDR3 protein. The profile shows some 25,000 distinct CDR3 sequences, roughly 4.2% of them singletons. What was sequenced was whole blood. These receptors came from an adult who was a healthcare worker with PCR-confirmed SARS-CoV-2 infection or an uninfected control (not recorded which).

The chain uses TRBV20-1 and TRBJ2-3; D may match TRBD1 or TRBD2 (5 bases each). The CDR3 length is 18 residues. Germline assignment: CDR1 DFQATT and CDR2 SNEGSKA (reference sequence). Trimming stripped 1 base from V and 5 bases from J, with 25 bases between. This CDR3 is CSARAGISGTVVGDTQYF. The CDR3 DNA sequence: TGCAGTGCTAGAGCCGGGATCTCGGGGACCGTTGTCGGAGATACGCAGTATTTT.

This clonotype was recorded at least ten times. The V gene is TRBV2, the J gene TRBJ2-3; tentatively, D is TRBD2 (6 bases). CDR1 is SNHLY, CDR2 FYNNEI, per germline. The V end was cut by 5 bases, the J end by 6 bases, with 15 bases between. This CDR3 has 14 residues. CDR3 residues: CASSYGSGRDTQYF. CDR3 sequence (DNA): TGTGCCAGCAGTTACGGGAGTGGAAGGGATACGCAGTATTTT.

This clonotype came up many times. The chain combines TRBV10-2 with TRBJ1-1; D is uncertain. Germline CDR1 reads WSHSY; CDR2 reads SAAADI. The CDR3 contains 12 residues. V was trimmed by 5 bases and J by 3 bases, leaving 7 bases between them. The CDR3 reads CASSLADTEAFF. The CDR3 DNA is TGCGCCAGCAGTCTCGCCGACACTGAAGCTTTCTTT.

In its sample, this clonotype was seen many times. The chain has TRBV2 and TRBJ1-2, with a possible D match to TRBD1 (6 bases). This CDR3 is built from 13 residues. Germline values: CDR1 SNHLY, CDR2 FYNNEI. V gave up 7 bases and J gave up 8 bases, with 17 bases separating them. The CDR3 DNA follows: TGTGCCAGCACCCTAGGACAGATCCAAGGCTACACCTTC. Translated: CASTLGQIQGYTF.

V usage is TRBV5-4 and J usage is TRBJ2-3; TRBD2 aligns across 7 bases. CDR1 is SGHNT, CDR2 YYREEE, per germline (reference sequence). Germline trimming cut 7 bases from V and 6 bases from J; bases unmatched to any gene: 11. The length of the CDR3 is 14 residues. This chain's CDR3 is CASGEGSGRDTQYF. In nucleotides, the CDR3 is TGTGCCAGCGGAGAGGGTAGCGGGCGGGATACGCAGTATTTT.

V gene TRBV6-6 combines with J gene TRBJ1-6; D gene uncertain. V dropped 0 bases and J dropped 0 bases, with 12 bases sitting between them. The CDR3 length is 18 residues. CDR1 is MNHNY, CDR2 SVGAGI, per germline (reference sequence). The chain's CDR3 is CASSYSWRTSSYNSPLHF. The CDR3 DNA reads as TGTGCCAGCAGTTACTCGTGGCGTACCAGCTCCTATAATTCACCCCTCCACTTT.

In this sample, this clonotype turned up many times. The rearrangement uses TRBV5-5 and TRBJ2-3; D is undetermined. Between the trimmed V and J ends, which lost 5 bases and 2 bases, there was a span of 3 bases. Germline CDR1 and CDR2: SGHKS and YYEKEE (reference sequence). CDR3 length: 11 amino acids. CDR3 DNA: TGTGCCAGCAGACTCACAGATACGCAGTATTTT. Translated: CASRLTDTQYF.

This clonotype came up many times. The junction departs from germline at one end; a sequencing error may be responsible. The V call is TRBV20-1, the J call TRBJ2-7; D might be TRBD1 (6 bases). Germline lookup yields CDR1 DFQATT and CDR2 SNEGSKA (reference sequence). The CDR3 is 12 residues long. CDR3 DNA: TGCAGTGCTAGACATTTGGACAGAGGGACCCGGTTC. This gives the protein CSARHLDRGTRF.

This clonotype has more than one count but fewer than ten. The rearrangement uses TRBV5-1 and TRBJ2-3; 7 bases are shared with TRBD2. This CDR3 has 13 amino acids. Germline V CDR1 and CDR2: SGHRS, YFSETQ. Trimming cost V 4 bases and J 6 bases; bases outside gene matches: 5. In DNA form, the CDR3 reads TGCGCCAGCAGCAGCGGGGAGGCGGATACGCAGTATTTT. Translated, it gives CASSSGEADTQYF.

This clonotype was seen repeatedly, ten times or more. The CDR3 nucleotides read TGCAGCGTTGTTAGCGGGAGGGCGGGTCGCGATACGCAGTATTTT. It translates to CSVVSGRAGRDTQYF. The rearrangement links TRBV29-1 to TRBJ2-3; 11 bases match TRBD2. After removal of 4 bases from V and 6 bases from J, the junction contained 9 bases not matched to a gene. Germline V CDR1 and CDR2: SQVTM, ANQGSEA. CDR3 length equals 15 residues.

The table lists this clonotype with many counts. This chain joins TRBV29-1 and TRBJ2-7; TRBD1 is a possible D gene (5 bases). The V end lost 4 bases, the J end lost 9 bases, and 19 bases lay between the germline ends. The V gene's germline CDR1 is SQVTM and CDR2 ANQGSEA. This CDR3 is built from 13 residues. The CDR3 DNA is TGCAGCGTTGCCTCGGGCAGGGCGAGGTGGCAGTACTTC. It yields the protein CSVASGRARWQYF.

This clonotype was detected many times. Here the CDR3 DNA reads TGCGCCAGCAGCCCTACCACGGACAGGTCCTACGAGCAGTACTTC. Protein sequence: CASSPTTDRSYEQYF. The chain is built from TRBV4-3 and TRBJ2-7, with TRBD1 matching 7 bases. The CDR3 length is 15 residues. Germline V gene sequence: CDR1 LGHNA, CDR2 YSLEER. J gave up 1 base and V 4 bases, and 7 bases lay outside the gene matches.

This clonotype was observed at least ten times. The chain combines TRBV21-1 with TRBJ1-1; TRBD1 is the table's D call, not checked against the DNA. TRBV21-1 is shown as a pseudogene. CDR3 size: 24 residues. The CDR3 protein is CASSKERGGGRTGYSVFMNTEAFF. CDR3 DNA: TGTGCCAGCAGCAAAGAAAGAGGTGGAGGCAGGACAGGGTATTCAGTGTTCATGAACACTGAAGCTTTCTTT.

This clonotype was observed many times. The chain uses TRBV20-1 and TRBJ2-1; 7 bases are a match to TRBD2. This CDR3 spans 13 amino acids. CDR1 and CDR2 (germline): DFQATT, SNEGSKA (reference sequence). V lost 5 bases to trimming and J lost 8 bases; unmatched junction nucleotides: 9. CDR3 DNA sequence: TGCAGTGCTCAGCGGGGTCGGGTTGATGAGCAGTTCTTC. Translating it yields CSAQRGRVDEQFF.

This clonotype turned up a few times. This chain connects TRBV15 to TRBJ1-6; D is unclear. Germline CDR1 LNHNV, CDR2 YYDKDF (reference sequence). Trimming removed 1 base at V and 7 bases at J, with 20 bases between. The CDR3 loop spans 18 amino acids. The DNA of the CDR3 is TGTGCCACCAGCAGAGGTACCCCGGCAGCCGCAAAGAATTCACCCCTCCACTTT. It is translated as CATSRGTPAAAKNSPLHF.

This clonotype was seen ten or more times. This chain links TRBV6-2 or TRBV6-3 with TRBJ2-5, with 8 bases identical to TRBD2. The ends lost 8 bases at V and 1 base at J; junction bases unmatched: 3. There are 13 residues in the CDR3. Per germline, CDR1 MNHEY and CDR2 SVGEGT. CDR3 DNA: TGTGCCAGCCTGACTAGCGTCCAAGAGACCCAGTACTTC. Its translation: CASLTSVQETQYF.

On this clonotype itself: With a much larger clone just one base away, this may be a read error. V and J are TRBV15 and TRBJ2-7; D may be TRBD1 (6 bases). Germline V gives CDR1 LNHNV, CDR2 YYDKDF (reference sequence). The CDR3 has 15 amino acids. With 0 bases removed from V and 2 bases from J, the gap between germline ends came to 11 bases. CDR3 nucleotides: TGTGCCACCAGCAGAGATGCAGGGGTCGCCTACGAGCAGTACTTC. It encodes CATSRDAGVAYEQYF.

This clonotype was recorded at least ten times. This sequence joins TRBV6-1 and TRBJ1-3; D is unresolved. V was clipped by 4 bases and J by 1 base, with 8 bases between them. CDR3 size: 14 residues. Germline V lookup: CDR1 MNHNS, CDR2 SASEGT. The DNA of the CDR3 is TGTGCCAGCAGTGGACGGTTTTCTGGAAACACCATATATTTT. Amino acid sequence: CASSGRFSGNTIYF.

In its sample, this clonotype was seen a few times. The chain links TRBV13 to TRBJ1-4; D ambiguous. The CDR3 runs 14 residues. Germline V gene data show CDR1 as PRHDT and CDR2 as FYEKMQ (reference sequence). Trimming shortened V by 0 bases and J by 8 bases, and 10 bases separated the two germline ends. The CDR3, as DNA: TGTGCCAGCAGCTTAGGACAAGGCGGCGAAAAACTGTTTTTT. Protein sequence: CASSLGQGGEKLFF.